This T cell receptor (beta chain) was sequenced for a study of T cell repertoires in cytomegalovirus infection. This clonotype occurred a few times. What it binds is unknown. This CDR3 spans 16 amino acids. Trimming pared 0 bases from V and 0 bases from J, leaving 7 bases between. The V gene's germline CDR1 is SGHRS and CDR2 YFSETQ. In TCRdb, the reads were re-called with MiXCR into one record per CDR3 protein. The sample has 46,000 or so distinct CDR3 sequences, roughly 22% seen once. Sequencing input: PBMCs, sequenced either directly or after in vitro stimulation (not recorded which). The chain joins TRBV5-1 to TRBJ1-6; a weak D match, TRBD1 (5 bases). This sequence was found in a human donor in good health (CMV status not recorded). Some clones in this sample may be carry-over from other donors' samples. The CDR3 sequence: CASSLGQGSYNSPLHF. In DNA form, the CDR3 reads TGCGCCAGCAGCTTGGGGCAGGGCTCCTATAATTCACCCCTCCACTTT.